This TCR beta chain was sequenced for a study of T cells in Graves' hyperthyroidism and ophthalmopathy. As for the study in general: Peripheral blood sampling occurred at initial diagnosis, before any treatment.

For Graves' hyperthyroidism to be stable, ophthalmopathy could not progress within 18 months. Newly diagnosed hyperthyroidism patients aged 18 to 65 years had disease lasting under 2 months. Uncontrolled infection, other autoimmune disease, pregnancy and lactation each barred patients from inclusion. This clonotype was counted many times. The V gene's germline CDR1 is SGHRS and CDR2 YFSETQ. The V and J ends lost 5 bases and 0 bases respectively, with 11 bases between them. This CDR3 has 14 residues. RNA transcripts gave rise to amplified TCR beta CDR3 regions. In the first-round RT-PCR of the TCR CDR3, the HTBI primer set was used. TCRdb called the multiplex PCR reads again in MiXCR, with one record for every CDR3 protein. The table has under 350,000 distinct CDR3 sequences, approximately 22% seen once.

This receptor was obtained from a woman aged 45 to 65 with Graves' hyperthyroidism. The J gene is TRBJ1-1, the V gene TRBV5-1; maybe TRBD1 (5 bases). Sequenced material: blood. The CDR3 reads CASSQGLMNTEAFF. DNA for the CDR3: TGCGCCAGCAGTCAGGGATTAATGAACACTGAAGCTTTCTTT.